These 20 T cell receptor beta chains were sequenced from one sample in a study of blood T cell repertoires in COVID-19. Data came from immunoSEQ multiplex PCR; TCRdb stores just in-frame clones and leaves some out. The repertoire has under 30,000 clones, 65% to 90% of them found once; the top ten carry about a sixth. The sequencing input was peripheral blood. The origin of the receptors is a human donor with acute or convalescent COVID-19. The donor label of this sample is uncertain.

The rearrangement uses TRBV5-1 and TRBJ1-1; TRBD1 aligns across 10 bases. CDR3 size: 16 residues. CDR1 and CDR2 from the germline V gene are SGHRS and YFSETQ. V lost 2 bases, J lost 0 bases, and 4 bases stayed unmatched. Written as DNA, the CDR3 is TGCGCCAGCAGCTTACTCGACAGGGGGCTGAACACTGAAGCTTTCTTT. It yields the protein CASSLLDRGLNTEAFF.

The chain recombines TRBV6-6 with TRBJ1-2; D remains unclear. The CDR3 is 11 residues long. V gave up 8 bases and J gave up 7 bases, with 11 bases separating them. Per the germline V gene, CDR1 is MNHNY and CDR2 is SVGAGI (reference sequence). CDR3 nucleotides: TGTGCCAGCTCGCCCGCAGGTGGCTACACCTTC. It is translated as CASSPAGGYTF.

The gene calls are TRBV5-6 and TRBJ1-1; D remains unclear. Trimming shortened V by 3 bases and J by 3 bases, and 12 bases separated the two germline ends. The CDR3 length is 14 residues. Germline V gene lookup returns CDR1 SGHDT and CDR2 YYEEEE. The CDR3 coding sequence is TGTGCCAGCAGCTCCCTCGGGGAGGACACTGAAGCTTTCTTT. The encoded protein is CASSSLGEDTEAFF.

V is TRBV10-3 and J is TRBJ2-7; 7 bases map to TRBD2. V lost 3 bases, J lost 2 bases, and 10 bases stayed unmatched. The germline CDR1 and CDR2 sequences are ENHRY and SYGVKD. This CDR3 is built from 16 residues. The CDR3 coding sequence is TGTGCCATCAGTGAAGGAAGTGGGAGCGGGGCCTACGAGCAGTACTTC. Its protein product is CAISEGSGSGAYEQYF.

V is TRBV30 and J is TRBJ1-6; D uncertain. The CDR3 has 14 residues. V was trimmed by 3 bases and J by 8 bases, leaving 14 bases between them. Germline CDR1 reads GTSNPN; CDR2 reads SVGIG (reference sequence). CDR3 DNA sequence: TGTGCCTGGAGCCCGAGACATGTGGATTCACCCCTCCACTTT. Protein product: CAWSPRHVDSPLHF.

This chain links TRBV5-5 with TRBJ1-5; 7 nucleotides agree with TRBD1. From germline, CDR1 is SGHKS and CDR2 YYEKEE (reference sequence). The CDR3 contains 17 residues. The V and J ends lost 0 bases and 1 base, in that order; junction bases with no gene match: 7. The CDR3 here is CASSLGTGEFSNQPQHF. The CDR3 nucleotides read TGTGCCAGCAGCTTGGGGACAGGTGAATTCAGCAATCAGCCCCAGCATTTT. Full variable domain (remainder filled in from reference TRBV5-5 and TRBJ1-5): DAGVTQSPTHLIKTRGQQVTLRCSPISGHKSVSWYQQVLGQGPQFIFQYYEKEERGRGNFPDRFSARQFPNYSSELNVNALLLGDSALYLCASSLGTGEFSNQPQHFGDGTRLSIL.

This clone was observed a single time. CDR3 amino acids: CAWSKSRLNTEAFF. The CDR3 DNA reads TGTGCCTGGAGTAAGTCCAGATTGAACACTGAAGCTTTCTTT. V and J are TRBV30 and TRBJ1-1; no definite D call. CDR1 is GTSNPN, CDR2 SVGIG, per germline (reference sequence). The CDR3 spans 14 residues. V was shortened by 2 bases and J by 0 bases, with 10 bases between the two germline ends.

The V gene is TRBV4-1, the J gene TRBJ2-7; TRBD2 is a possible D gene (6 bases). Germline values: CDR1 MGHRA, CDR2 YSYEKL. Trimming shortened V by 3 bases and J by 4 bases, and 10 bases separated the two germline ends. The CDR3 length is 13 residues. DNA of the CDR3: TGCGCCAGCAGCCAGGGGGGAATATACGAGCAGTACTTC. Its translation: CASSQGGIYEQYF.

The CDR3, as DNA: TGTGCCAGTAACAACCCCCTGGAGGGCTACACCTTC. Protein: CASNNPLEGYTF. This rearrangement joins TRBV19 to TRBJ1-2; D gene ambiguous. Germline values: CDR1 LNHDA, CDR2 SQIVND (reference sequence). CDR3 length equals 12 residues. Trimming left V 7 bases short and J 8 bases short, with 14 bases between.

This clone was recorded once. CDR3 nucleotide sequence: TGTGCCACCGGAAATAATGACAGGGGGATCGATGGCTACACCTTC. Protein product: CATGNNDRGIDGYTF. V usage is TRBV10-3 and J usage is TRBJ1-2; TRBD1 agrees at 9 bases. CDR1 is ENHRY and CDR2 is SYGVKD in the germline V gene. The CDR3 is made up of 15 amino acids. The ends lost 10 bases at V and 6 bases at J; junction bases unmatched: 15.

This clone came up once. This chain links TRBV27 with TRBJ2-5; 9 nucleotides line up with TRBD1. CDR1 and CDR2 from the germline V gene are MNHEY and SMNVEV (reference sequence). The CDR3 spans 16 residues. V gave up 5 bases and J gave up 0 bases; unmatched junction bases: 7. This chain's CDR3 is CASSEQGATNQETQYF. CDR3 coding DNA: TGTGCCAGCAGTGAACAGGGGGCGACCAACCAAGAGACCCAGTACTTC.

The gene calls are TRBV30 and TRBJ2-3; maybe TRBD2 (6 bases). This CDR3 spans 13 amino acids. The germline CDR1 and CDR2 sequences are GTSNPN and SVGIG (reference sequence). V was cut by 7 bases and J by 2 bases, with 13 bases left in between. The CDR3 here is CASPGAFTDTQYF. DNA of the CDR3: TGTGCCTCCCCGGGAGCTTTCACAGATACGCAGTATTTT.

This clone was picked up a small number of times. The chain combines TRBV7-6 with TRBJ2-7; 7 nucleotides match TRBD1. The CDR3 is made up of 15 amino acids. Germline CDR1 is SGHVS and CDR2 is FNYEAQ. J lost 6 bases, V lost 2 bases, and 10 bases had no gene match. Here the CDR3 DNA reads TGTGCCAGCAGCTTATTCCAGGGGGAGTCAGGCGAGCAGTACTTC. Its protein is CASSLFQGESGEQYF.

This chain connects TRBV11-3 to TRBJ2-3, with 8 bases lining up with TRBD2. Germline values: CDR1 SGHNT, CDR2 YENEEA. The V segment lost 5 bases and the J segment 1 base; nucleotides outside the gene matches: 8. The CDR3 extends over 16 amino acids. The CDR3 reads CASSPGGVGGTDTQYF. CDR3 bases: TGTGCCAGCAGCCCGGGGGGGGTGGGAGGCACAGATACGCAGTATTTT.

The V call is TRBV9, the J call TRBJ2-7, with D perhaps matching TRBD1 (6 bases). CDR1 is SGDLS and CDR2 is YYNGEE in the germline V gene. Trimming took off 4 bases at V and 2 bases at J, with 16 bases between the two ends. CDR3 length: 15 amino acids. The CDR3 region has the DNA TGTGCCAGCAGCCCGAGGGGGACGGACCCCTACGAGCAGTACTTC. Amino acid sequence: CASSPRGTDPYEQYF.

The CDR3 DNA sequence: TGTGCCAGCAGCCAATTAGTACCCCAAGAGACCCAGTACTTC. Its protein is CASSQLVPQETQYF. The V and J genes are TRBV14 and TRBJ2-5; D is uncertain. V dropped 2 bases and J dropped 1 base, with 8 bases sitting between them. Germline CDR1 and CDR2: SGHDN and FVKESK. The CDR3 is 14 residues long.

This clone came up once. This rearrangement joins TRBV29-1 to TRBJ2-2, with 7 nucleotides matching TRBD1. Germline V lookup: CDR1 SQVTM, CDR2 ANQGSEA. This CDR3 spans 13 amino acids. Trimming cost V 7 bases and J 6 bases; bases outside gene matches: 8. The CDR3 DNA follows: TGCAGCGGTAGACAGGGTGCAGCCGGGGAGCTGTTTTTT. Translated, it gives CSGRQGAAGELFF.

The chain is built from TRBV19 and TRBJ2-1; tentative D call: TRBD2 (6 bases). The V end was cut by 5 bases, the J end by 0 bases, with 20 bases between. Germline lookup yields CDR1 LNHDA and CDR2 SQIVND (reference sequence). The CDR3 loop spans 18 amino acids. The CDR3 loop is CASSVLSAGLVSYNEQFF. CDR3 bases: TGTGCCAGTAGTGTTCTATCCGCGGGGTTGGTCTCCTACAATGAGCAGTTCTTC.

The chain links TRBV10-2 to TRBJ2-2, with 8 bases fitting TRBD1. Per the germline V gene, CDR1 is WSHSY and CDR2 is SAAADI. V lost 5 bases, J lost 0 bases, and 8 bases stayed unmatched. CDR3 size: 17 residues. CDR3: CASSHRDRIANTGELFF. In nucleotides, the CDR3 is TGCGCCAGCAGTCACCGGGACAGGATAGCGAACACCGGGGAGCTGTTTTTT.

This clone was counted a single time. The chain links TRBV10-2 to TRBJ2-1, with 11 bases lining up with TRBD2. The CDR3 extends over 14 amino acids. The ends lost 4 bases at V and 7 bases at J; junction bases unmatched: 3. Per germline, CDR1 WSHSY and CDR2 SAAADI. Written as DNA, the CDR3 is TGCGCCAGCAGTGGACTAGCGGGGTATAATGAGCAGTTCTTC. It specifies CASSGLAGYNEQFF.